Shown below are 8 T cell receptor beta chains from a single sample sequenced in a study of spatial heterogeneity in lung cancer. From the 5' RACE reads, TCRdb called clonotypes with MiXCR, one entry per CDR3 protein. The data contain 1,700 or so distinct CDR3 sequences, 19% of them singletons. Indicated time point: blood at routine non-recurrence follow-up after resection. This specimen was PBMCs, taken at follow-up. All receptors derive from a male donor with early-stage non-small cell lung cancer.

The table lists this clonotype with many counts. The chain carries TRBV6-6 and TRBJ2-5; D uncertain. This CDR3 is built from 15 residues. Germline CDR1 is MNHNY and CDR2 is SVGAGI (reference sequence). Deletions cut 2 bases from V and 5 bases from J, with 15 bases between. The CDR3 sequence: CASSYGASVVETQYF. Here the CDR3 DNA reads TGTGCCAGCAGTTACGGCGCTTCGGTGGTGGAGACCCAGTACTTC.

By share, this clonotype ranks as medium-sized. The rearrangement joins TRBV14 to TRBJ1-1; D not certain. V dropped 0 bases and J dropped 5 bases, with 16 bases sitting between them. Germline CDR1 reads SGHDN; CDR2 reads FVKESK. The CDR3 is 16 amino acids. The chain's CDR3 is CASSQERREMGTEAFF. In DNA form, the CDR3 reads TGTGCCAGCAGCCAAGAAAGGCGGGAAATGGGTACTGAAGCTTTCTTT.

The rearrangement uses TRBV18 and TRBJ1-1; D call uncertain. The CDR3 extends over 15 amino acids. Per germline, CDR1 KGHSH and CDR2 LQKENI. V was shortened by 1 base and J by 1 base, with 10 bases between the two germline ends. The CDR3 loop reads CASSPLYGPNTEAFF. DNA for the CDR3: TGTGCCAGCTCACCACTGTATGGCCCGAACACTGAAGCTTTCTTT.

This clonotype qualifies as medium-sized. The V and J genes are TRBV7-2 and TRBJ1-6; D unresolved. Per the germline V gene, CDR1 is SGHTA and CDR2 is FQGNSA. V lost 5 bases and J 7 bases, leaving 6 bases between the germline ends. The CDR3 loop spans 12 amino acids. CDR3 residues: CASSRINSPLHF. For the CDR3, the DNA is TGTGCCAGCAGCCGCATAAATTCACCCCTCCACTTT. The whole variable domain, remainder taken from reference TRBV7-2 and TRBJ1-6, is GAGVSQSPSNKVTEKGKDVELRCDPISGHTALYWYRQSLGQGLEFLIYFQGNSAPDKSGLPSDRFSAERTGGSVSTLTIQRTQQEDSAVYLCASSRINSPLHFGNGTRLTVT.

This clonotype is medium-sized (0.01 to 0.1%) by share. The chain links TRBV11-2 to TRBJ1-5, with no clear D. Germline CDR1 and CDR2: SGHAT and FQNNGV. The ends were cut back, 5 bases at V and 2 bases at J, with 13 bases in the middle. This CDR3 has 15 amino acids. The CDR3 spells CASSLTTRRNQPQHF. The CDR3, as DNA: TGTGCCAGCAGCCTGACAACCCGACGCAATCAGCCCCAGCATTTT. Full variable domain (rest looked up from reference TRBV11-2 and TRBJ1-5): EAGVAQSPRYKIIEKRQSVAFWCNPISGHATLYWYQQILGQGPKLLIQFQNNGVVDDSQLPKDRFSAERLKGVDSTLKIQPAKLEDSAVYLCASSLTTRRNQPQHFGDGTRLSIL.

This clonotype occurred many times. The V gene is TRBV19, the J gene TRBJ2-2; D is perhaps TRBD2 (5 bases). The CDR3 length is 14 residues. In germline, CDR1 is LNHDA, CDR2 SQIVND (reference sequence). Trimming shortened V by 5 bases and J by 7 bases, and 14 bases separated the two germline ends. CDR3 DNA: TGTGCCAGTAGTGCCGGGATGGCCAGCGGGGAGCTGTTTTTT. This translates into CASSAGMASGELFF.

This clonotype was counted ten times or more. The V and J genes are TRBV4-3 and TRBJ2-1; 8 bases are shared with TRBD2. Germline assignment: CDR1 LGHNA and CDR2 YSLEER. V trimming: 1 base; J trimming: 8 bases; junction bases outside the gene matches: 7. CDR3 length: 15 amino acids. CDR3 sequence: CASSQAGGPWDEQFF. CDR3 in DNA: TGCGCCAGCAGCCAAGCGGGGGGGCCTTGGGATGAGCAGTTCTTC.

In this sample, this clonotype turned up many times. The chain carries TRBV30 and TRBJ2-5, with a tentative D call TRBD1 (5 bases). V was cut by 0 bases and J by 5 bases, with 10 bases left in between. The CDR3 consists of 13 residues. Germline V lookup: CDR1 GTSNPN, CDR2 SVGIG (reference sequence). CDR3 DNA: TGTGCCTGGAGTGTCAGGGTGAGGGAGACCCAGTACTTC. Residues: CAWSVRVRETQYF.